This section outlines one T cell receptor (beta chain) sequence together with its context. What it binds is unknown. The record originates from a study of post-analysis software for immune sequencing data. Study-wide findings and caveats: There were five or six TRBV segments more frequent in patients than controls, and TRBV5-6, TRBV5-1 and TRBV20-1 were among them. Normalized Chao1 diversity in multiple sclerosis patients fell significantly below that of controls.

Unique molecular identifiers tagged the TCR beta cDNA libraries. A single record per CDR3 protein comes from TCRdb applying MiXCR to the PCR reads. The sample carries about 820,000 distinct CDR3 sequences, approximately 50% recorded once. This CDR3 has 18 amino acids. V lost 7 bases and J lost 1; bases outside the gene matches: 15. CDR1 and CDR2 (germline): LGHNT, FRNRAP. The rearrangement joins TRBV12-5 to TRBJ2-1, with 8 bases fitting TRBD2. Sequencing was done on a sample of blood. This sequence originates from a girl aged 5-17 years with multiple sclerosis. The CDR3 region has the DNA TGTGCTAGTGCCCCTGAGGGTAGCGGGACACCTTCCTACAATGAGCAGTTCTTC. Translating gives CASAPEGSGTPSYNEQFF.